These T cell receptor beta chains were read from a single sample in a study of T cell changes during pregnancy in multiple sclerosis. Method: immunoSEQ multiplex PCR; TCRdb's copy keeps in-frame clones and lacks some. The sample includes about 59,000 clones, 90% to 95% seen only once; the top ten take about 0.85%. The sample was peripheral blood, taken before pregnancy. These receptors all stem from a female donor with multiple sclerosis, enrolled in a pregnancy study. Each CDR3 is given with its conserved first and last residue. The D gene is left open where the match is weak. The size field is filled for only some rows; it gives once, few, many or a size class.

DNA: TGTGCCAGCAGTCCCCCGACAGACACCTACGAGCAGTACTTC
CDR3: CASSPPTDTYEQYF
V: TRBV6-1
D: -
length: 14
J: TRBJ2-7
size: -

DNA: TGTGCCAGCAGTTACTCTGGGGCAGGCCTAAAGTACGTCCTGACTTTC
CDR3: CASSYSGAGLKYVLTF
V: TRBV6-5
D: -
length: 16
J: TRBJ2-6
size: once

DNA: TGTGCCAGCAGCTTAGGCAGTCCGAATTACCAAGAGACCCAGTACTTC
CDR3: CASSLGSPNYQETQYF
V: TRBV7-9
D: -
length: 16
J: TRBJ2-5
size: -

DNA: TGTGCCAGCAGCTTTATCGGGACAGGGGTTTCGAGTTCCTACGAGCAGTACTTC
CDR3: CASSFIGTGVSSSYEQYF
V: TRBV11-1
D: TRBD1
length: 18
J: TRBJ2-7
size: -

DNA: TGTGCCAGCTCAAGGGGGGGAGCTAACACCGGGGAGCTGTTTTTT
CDR3: CASSRGGANTGELFF
V: TRBV5-4
D: -
length: 15
J: TRBJ2-2
size: -

DNA: TGCGCCAGCAGCTCGGGACAGGGGGGGAATGAGCAGTTCTTC
CDR3: CASSSGQGGNEQFF
V: TRBV5-1
D: TRBD1
length: 14
J: TRBJ2-1
size: -

DNA: TGTGCCAGCAGGGCTCTCGAAGCTTTCTTT
CDR3: CASRALEAFF
V: TRBV6-6
D: -
length: 10
J: TRBJ1-1
size: -

DNA: TGTGCCAGCTCACCCGGGACAGCACCCCTTAACTATGGCTACACCTTC
CDR3: CASSPGTAPLNYGYTF
V: TRBV18
D: TRBD1
length: 16
J: TRBJ1-2
size: -

DNA: TGTGCCAGTAGCATCTTCCTAGGGACAGGCCCCAGCAATCAGCCCCAGCATTTT
CDR3: CASSIFLGTGPSNQPQHF
V: TRBV19
D: TRBD1
length: 18
J: TRBJ1-5
size: -

DNA: TGTGCCAGCAGTTACGTACCTCCGGGACAGGGGGGCGAGCAGTACTTC
CDR3: CASSYVPPGQGGEQYF
V: TRBV6-5
D: TRBD1
length: 16
J: TRBJ2-7
size: -

DNA: TGTGCCATCAACGAGGACACCGGGGAGCTGTTTTTT
CDR3: CAINEDTGELFF
V: TRBV7-2
D: -
length: 12
J: TRBJ2-2
size: -

DNA: TGTGCCTGGAGCCTGGACAGGGGAAACACCATATATTTT
CDR3: CAWSLDRGNTIYF
V: TRBV30
D: TRBD1
length: 13
J: TRBJ1-3
size: -

DNA: TGTGCTAGTGGACACGGACAAACTGGAAACACCATATATTTT
CDR3: CASGHGQTGNTIYF
V: TRBV12-5
D: -
length: 14
J: TRBJ1-3
size: few

DNA: TGTGCCAGCAGCTTCGGGAACCTAAAAAATGAGCAGTTCTTC
CDR3: CASSFGNLKNEQFF
V: TRBV7-6
D: -
length: 14
J: TRBJ2-1
size: -

DNA: TGTGCCAGCAGCTCCCGGGGAGAGGACTACAATGAGCAGTTCTTC
CDR3: CASSSRGEDYNEQFF
V: TRBV7-3
D: -
length: 15
J: TRBJ2-1
size: -

DNA: TGTGCCAGTAGTGTAAACACAGATACGCAGTATTTT
CDR3: CASSVNTDTQYF
V: TRBV19
D: -
length: 12
J: TRBJ2-3
size: -

DNA: TGTGCCAGTAGTAACCCGGCCGTAGAGGCTGGGGCCAACGTCCTGACTTTC
CDR3: CASSNPAVEAGANVLTF
V: TRBV19
D: -
length: 17
J: TRBJ2-6
size: -

DNA: TGTGCCAACTCAGGACTGGAACTGACAGATACGCAGTATTTT
CDR3: CANSGLELTDTQYF
V: TRBV2
D: -
length: 14
J: TRBJ2-3
size: -

DNA: TGTGCCAGCAGTTACGGCAGGGTATGGTACGAGCAGTACTTC
CDR3: CASSYGRVWYEQYF
V: TRBV6-5
D: -
length: 14
J: TRBJ2-7
size: -

DNA: TGTGCCAGCTACAAGACAGAATTGAACACTGAAGCTTTCTTT
CDR3: CASYKTELNTEAFF
V: TRBV18
D: -
length: 14
J: TRBJ1-1
size: few

DNA: TGTGCCAGCGGCCGGCGGGGGGCAACCAAAAAAGAGACCCAGTACTTC
CDR3: CASGRRGATKKETQYF
V: TRBV11-3
D: TRBD2
length: 16
J: TRBJ2-5
size: -

DNA: TGTGCCAGTAGTATAAGCCGCGGGGGCACAGATACGCAGTATTTT
CDR3: CASSISRGGTDTQYF
V: TRBV19
D: -
length: 15
J: TRBJ2-3
size: -

DNA: TGTGCCACCAGCTCCCCTACGGGTTGGGCCAAAAACATTCAGTACTTC
CDR3: CATSSPTGWAKNIQYF
V: TRBV15
D: -
length: 16
J: TRBJ2-4
size: -

DNA: TGCAGCGTTGGAGGGGAAAAACTGTTTTTT
CDR3: CSVGGEKLFF
V: TRBV29-1
D: -
length: 10
J: TRBJ1-4
size: -

DNA: TGTGCCTGGAACCCTGGCAGGGTGGGAGAGCAGTACTTC
CDR3: CAWNPGRVGEQYF
V: TRBV30
D: -
length: 13
J: TRBJ2-7
size: -

DNA: TGTGCCAGCTCACCAAGGGGGCGGCAGAACACCGGGGAGCTGTTTTTT
CDR3: CASSPRGRQNTGELFF
V: TRBV18
D: TRBD1
length: 16
J: TRBJ2-2
size: -

DNA: TGTGCTAGTGGTTTGGTACGTGGGCAGGGTCCAGATACGCAGTATTTT
CDR3: CASGLVRGQGPDTQYF
V: TRBV12-5
D: -
length: 16
J: TRBJ2-3
size: -

DNA: TGTGCCAGCAGCCCGTACGGGACTCAAGAGACCCAGTACTTC
CDR3: CASSPYGTQETQYF
V: TRBV7-2
D: -
length: 14
J: TRBJ2-5
size: -

DNA: TGTGCCAGCTCACCTCGGGGGTTTGCAACTAATGAAAAACTGTTTTTT
CDR3: CASSPRGFATNEKLFF
V: TRBV18
D: -
length: 16
J: TRBJ1-4
size: -

DNA: TGTGCCAGCAGCGCCCTACTAGCGGGGGACAATGAGCAGTTCTTC
CDR3: CASSALLAGDNEQFF
V: TRBV7-2
D: TRBD2
length: 15
J: TRBJ2-1
size: -